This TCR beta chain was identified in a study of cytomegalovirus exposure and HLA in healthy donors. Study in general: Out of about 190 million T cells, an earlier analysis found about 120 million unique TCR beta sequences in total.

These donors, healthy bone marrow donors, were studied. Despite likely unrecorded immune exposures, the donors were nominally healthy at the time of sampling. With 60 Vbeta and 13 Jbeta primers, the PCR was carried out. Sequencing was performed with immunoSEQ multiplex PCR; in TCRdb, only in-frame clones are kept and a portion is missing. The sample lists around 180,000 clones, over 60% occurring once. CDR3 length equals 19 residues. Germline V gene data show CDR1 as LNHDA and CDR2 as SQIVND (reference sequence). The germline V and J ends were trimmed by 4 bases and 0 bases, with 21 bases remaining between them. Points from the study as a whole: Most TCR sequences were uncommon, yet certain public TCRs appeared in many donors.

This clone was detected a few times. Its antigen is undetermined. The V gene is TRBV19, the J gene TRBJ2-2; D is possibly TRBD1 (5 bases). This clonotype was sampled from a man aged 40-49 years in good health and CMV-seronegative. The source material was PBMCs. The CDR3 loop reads CASSTRTHSVIANTGELFF. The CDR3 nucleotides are TGTGCCAGTAGTACTAGGACACATTCTGTGATCGCGAACACCGGGGAGCTGTTTTTT.